This is a list of T cell receptor beta chains from one sample in a study of T cell responses to AZD1222 COVID-19 vaccine. The method was immunoSEQ multiplex PCR; TCRdb's version includes in-frame clones alone and lacks a portion of them. The sample yields approximately 150,000 clones, about 90% seen once. The source material was peripheral blood, sampled on day 0 of MenACWY control vaccination. The origin of the receptors is an adult in good health. CDR3s include the opening cysteine and the closing phenylalanine or tryptophan. A D gene is named only where the DNA matches it firmly.

V gene: TRBV7-9; CDR3 length: 15; J gene: TRBJ1-1; D gene: .; CDR3 protein: CASSLGVGRGREAFF
V gene: TRBV5-5; CDR3 length: 16; J gene: TRBJ2-1; D gene: .; CDR3 protein: CASSLSGKSSYNEQFF
V gene: TRBV6-2/TRBV6-3; CDR3 length: 17; J gene: TRBJ2-7; D gene: TRBD2; CDR3 protein: CASSGTSGSSPNYEQYF
V gene: TRBV7-2; CDR3 length: 14; J gene: TRBJ1-5; D gene: .; CDR3 protein: CASSSRGSGQPQHF
V gene: TRBV18; CDR3 length: 15; J gene: TRBJ1-4; D gene: TRBD1; CDR3 protein: CASSPQTGINEKLFF
V gene: TRBV5-1; CDR3 length: 13; J gene: TRBJ2-7; D gene: .; CDR3 protein: CASSLGVNYEQYF
V gene: TRBV5-4; CDR3 length: 18; J gene: TRBJ1-1; D gene: TRBD1; CDR3 protein: CASSLDAQRRGPDTEAFF
V gene: TRBV11-2; CDR3 length: 15; J gene: TRBJ2-5; D gene: TRBD2; CDR3 protein: CASSWGLAGLETQYF
V gene: TRBV6-5; CDR3 length: 12; J gene: TRBJ2-7; D gene: TRBD2; CDR3 protein: CASGGTSYEQYF
V gene: TRBV9; CDR3 length: 15; J gene: TRBJ2-1; D gene: TRBD2; CDR3 protein: CASSVGRTSWNEQFF
V gene: TRBV19; CDR3 length: 12; J gene: TRBJ1-5; D gene: .; CDR3 protein: CASSWGNQPQHF
V gene: TRBV28; CDR3 length: 14; J gene: TRBJ2-1; D gene: .; CDR3 protein: CASSFPQYYNEQFF
V gene: TRBV7-3; CDR3 length: 14; J gene: TRBJ2-2; D gene: TRBD2; CDR3 protein: CASSWTSGSGELFF
V gene: TRBV6-5; CDR3 length: 11; J gene: TRBJ2-1; D gene: .; CDR3 protein: CASSGGGEQFF
V gene: TRBV30; CDR3 length: 15; J gene: TRBJ2-5; D gene: TRBD1; CDR3 protein: CAWSPGTDYQETQYF
V gene: TRBV6-2/TRBV6-3; CDR3 length: 14; J gene: TRBJ2-5; D gene: TRBD2; CDR3 protein: CASSYLAGQETQYF
V gene: TRBV6-5; CDR3 length: 15; J gene: TRBJ1-3; D gene: TRBD1; CDR3 protein: CASSPDRESGNTIYF
V gene: TRBV6-4; CDR3 length: 13; J gene: TRBJ1-2; D gene: .; CDR3 protein: CASSEFAGAGYTF
V gene: TRBV7-8; CDR3 length: 15; J gene: TRBJ1-5; D gene: .; CDR3 protein: CASSRELQGFQPQHF
V gene: TRBV6-5; CDR3 length: 15; J gene: TRBJ1-2; D gene: .; CDR3 protein: CASSYSLRDTSGYTF
V gene: TRBV7-6; CDR3 length: 13; J gene: TRBJ2-3; D gene: .; CDR3 protein: CASAKRRADTQYF
V gene: TRBV25-1; CDR3 length: 16; J gene: TRBJ2-2; D gene: TRBD2; CDR3 protein: CASSGNSGKGTGELFF
V gene: TRBV6-6; CDR3 length: 13; J gene: TRBJ1-5; D gene: .; CDR3 protein: CASSYHTDQPQHF
V gene: TRBV5-1; CDR3 length: 15; J gene: TRBJ1-3; D gene: TRBD1; CDR3 protein: CASSERTGDGNTIYF
V gene: TRBV5-1; CDR3 length: 13; J gene: TRBJ2-5; D gene: .; CDR3 protein: CASSSGAGETQYF
V gene: TRBV19; CDR3 length: 14; J gene: TRBJ2-7; D gene: .; CDR3 protein: CASRLQEDSYEQYF
V gene: TRBV12-3/TRBV12-4; CDR3 length: 13; J gene: TRBJ1-2; D gene: .; CDR3 protein: CASSFQGVYGYTF
V gene: TRBV27; CDR3 length: 15; J gene: TRBJ2-7; D gene: TRBD2; CDR3 protein: CASKGLAGRAYEQYF
V gene: TRBV27; CDR3 length: 14; J gene: TRBJ2-7; D gene: .; CDR3 protein: CASSLTGAGDEQYF
V gene: TRBV30; CDR3 length: 14; J gene: TRBJ2-1; D gene: .; CDR3 protein: CAWSPLGTTNEQFF
V gene: TRBV10-3; CDR3 length: 12; J gene: TRBJ1-2; D gene: TRBD1; CDR3 protein: CAIRDSQGGYTF
V gene: TRBV28; CDR3 length: 17; J gene: TRBJ1-1; D gene: .; CDR3 protein: CASSLFTGGKEHTEAFF
V gene: TRBV7-9; CDR3 length: 14; J gene: TRBJ1-4; D gene: TRBD1; CDR3 protein: CASSRHRGDEKLFF
V gene: TRBV7-3; CDR3 length: 13; J gene: TRBJ1-1; D gene: .; CDR3 protein: CASSLGRNTEAFF
V gene: TRBV2; CDR3 length: 14; J gene: TRBJ1-2; D gene: .; CDR3 protein: CATYPGPGRDGYTF
V gene: TRBV2; CDR3 length: 13; J gene: TRBJ2-7; D gene: .; CDR3 protein: CASSVYTSYEQYF
V gene: TRBV11-2; CDR3 length: 19; J gene: TRBJ2-1; D gene: TRBD2; CDR3 protein: CASSPRTSGSVGVYNEQFF
V gene: TRBV7-9; CDR3 length: 14; J gene: TRBJ2-7; D gene: TRBD1; CDR3 protein: CASSLGGQGYEQYF
V gene: TRBV24-1; CDR3 length: 14; J gene: TRBJ1-2; D gene: .; CDR3 protein: CATSDARQLTGYTF
V gene: TRBV2; CDR3 length: 13; J gene: TRBJ2-5; D gene: .; CDR3 protein: CACRRELQETQYF
V gene: TRBV6-5; CDR3 length: 16; J gene: TRBJ1-3; D gene: TRBD1; CDR3 protein: CASSYSIDRAGNTIYF
V gene: TRBV6-5; CDR3 length: 14; J gene: TRBJ1-4; D gene: .; CDR3 protein: CASDRSGNREKLFF
V gene: TRBV30; CDR3 length: 13; J gene: TRBJ1-2; D gene: .; CDR3 protein: CAWSVWGNYGYTF
V gene: TRBV7-8; CDR3 length: 16; J gene: TRBJ2-7; D gene: .; CDR3 protein: CASSLVLTAAHLGQYF